Sequencing of this T cell receptor beta chain was carried out in a study of blood T cell repertoires in COVID-19. Whole-study context: Sources were T cells, B-cell-depleted T cells, or PBMCs; the material itself was cDNA or gDNA.

The CDR3 is 16 residues long. From germline, CDR1 is KGHSH and CDR2 LQKENI. V lost 3 bases to trimming and J lost 0 bases; unmatched junction nucleotides: 4. This clone appeared once. Per the authors' pipeline: Amplified reference gene primers provided the basis for estimating nucleated cell counts. TCRdb's copy holds only in-frame clones and misses some; the assay was immunoSEQ multiplex PCR. V and J calls and clone size are given by that table; D and trimming were obtained from the DNA. Seen here are around 140,000 clones, 60% to 85% observed once, and the top ten hold roughly 15%. Specimen: peripheral blood. This sequence was found in a man aged 45 to 65 with acute or convalescent COVID-19. The chain is built from TRBV18 and TRBJ2-4; 8 bases fit TRBD1. CDR3 region: CASSPGTGLAKNIQYF. CDR3 in DNA: TGTGCCAGCTCACCCGGGACAGGCCTAGCCAAAAACATTCAGTACTTC.